Following are 8 T cell receptor beta chains from one sample sequenced in a study of tumor-infiltrating lymphocytes in primary liver carcinoma. Synthesis of TCR beta cDNA was carried out from 500 ng total RNA with a constant-region primer. Slightly modified ARM-PCR served as the procedure for the TCR beta libraries. These libraries came from three rounds of nested multiplex PCR. With TRBV1-TRBV30 forward primers and a C-beta reverse primer, the first two PCR rounds were run for around 10 cycles each. TCRdb re-called the multiplex PCR reads through MiXCR, storing one row per CDR3 protein. The repertoire holds nearly 50,000 distinct CDR3 sequences, with 70% to 85% as singletons. The source material, 20-30 mg of unsorted bulk tissue, was used to co-extract RNA and DNA. The sample comprised liver tumor tissue from sampling region 3. Subset: tumor region T3, left-lateral pole. The receptors here all came from a man aged 35-49 years with primary liver carcinoma and hepatitis B virus infection.

Remarks on this clonotype: Here the CDR3 omits its conserved ending phenylalanine or tryptophan, so a read error is the likely source. The V call is TRBV29-1, the J call TRBJ2-7; 7 bases agree with TRBD1. Germline values: CDR1 SQVTM, CDR2 ANQGSEA. The CDR3 has 11 amino acids. The CDR3 bases are TGTAGCGTTGAGGGGGCCAACGAGCAGTACTTA. Translated, it gives CSVEGANEQYL.

The sample holds many counts of this clonotype. The V and J genes are TRBV28 and TRBJ2-7, with 9 bases that match TRBD1. This CDR3 region has 13 residues. The germline V gene encodes CDR1 MDHEN and CDR2 SYDVKM. V was clipped by 6 bases and J by 4 bases; unmatched bases: 4. CDR3: CASRGTGRYEQYF. The DNA of the CDR3 is TGTGCCAGCAGGGGGACAGGGAGATACGAGCAGTACTTC. Full variable domain (rest looked up from reference TRBV28 and TRBJ2-7): DVKVTQSSRYLVKRTGEKVFLECVQDMDHENMFWYRQDPGLGLRLIYFSYDVKMKEKGDIPEGYSVSREKKERFSLILESASTNQTSMYLCASRGTGRYEQYFGPGTRLTVT.

This clonotype was seen only a few times. The V call is TRBV2, the J call TRBJ2-1, with TRBD2 identical over 14 bases. V lost 7 bases and J lost 9; bases outside the gene matches: 8. Germline V gene lookup returns CDR1 SNHLY and CDR2 FYNNEI. This CDR3 region has 15 residues. CDR3 protein: CASTSGLAGDGEQFF. The CDR3 DNA follows: TGTGCCAGCACCTCGGGACTAGCGGGAGATGGTGAGCAGTTCTTC.

Concerning this clonotype: With a much larger clone just one base away, this may be a read error. The chain uses TRBV30 and TRBJ2-3; D not resolved. The CDR3 is made up of 16 amino acids. Germline CDR1 and CDR2: GTSNPN and SVGIG (reference sequence). CDR3 protein: CSWSAPQDSSTDTQYF. The CDR3 DNA reads as TGTTCCTGGAGTGCGCCTCAGGATTCTAGCACAGATACGCAGTATTTT.

This clonotype was seen just once. The J gene is TRBJ2-5, the V gene TRBV10-2; D is possibly TRBD2 (6 bases). CDR1 and CDR2 from the germline V gene are WSHSY and SAAADI. Deletions cut 0 bases from V and 4 bases from J, with 12 bases between. The CDR3 has 15 residues. The CDR3 nucleotides are TGCGCCAGCAGTGAGTCAAACAAGGGAGGAGAGACCCAGTACTTC. It codes for CASSESNKGGETQYF.

The chain carries TRBV6-1 and TRBJ1-1; 9 bases fit TRBD1. Germline V CDR1 and CDR2: MNHNS, SASEGT. The ends lost 7 bases at V and 9 bases at J; junction bases unmatched: 12. The CDR3 is 14 residues long. CDR3 region: CASKDRTGAPKAFF. CDR3 sequence (DNA): TGTGCCAGCAAAGATAGGACAGGGGCCCCTAAAGCTTTCTTT.

Ten or more counts support this clonotype. The chain combines TRBV28 with TRBJ2-1, with D tentatively TRBD1 or TRBD2 (5 bases each). CDR3 size: 14 residues. In germline, CDR1 is MDHEN, CDR2 SYDVKM. V was clipped by 2 bases and J by 4 bases, with 9 bases between them. CDR3 in amino acids: CASSLPGTYNEQFF. CDR3 nucleotide sequence: TGTGCCAGCAGTTTACCCGGGACGTACAATGAGCAGTTCTTC.

A remark on this clonotype: Compared with germline, one end of the junction differs, possibly owing to a read error. The genes are TRBV4-2 and TRBJ2-4; D is perhaps TRBD2 (6 bases). The CDR3 consists of 17 residues. Germline V CDR1 and CDR2: LGHNA, YNFKEQ. CDR3 protein: CANQLGGPREANNIQYF. As DNA, the CDR3 is TGTGCCAACCAGCTTGGAGGGCCGAGGGAGGCCAATAACATACAGTACTTC.